This T cell receptor beta chain was captured in a study of vaccination effects on CD4 cells after COVID-19. Antigen-specific CD4+ T cells expanded by the ViraFEST assay with viral peptide pools were then sequenced. Between days 10 and 11 of culture, CD4+ T cells were separated out. It was two doses of either the BNT162b2 or mRNA-1273 vaccine that participants received. Study outcomes and limitations: Healthy vaccinees' vaccine-induced clones included only 1 of 255 cross-reacting with common cold coronaviruses. Vaccine- and infection-induced clones showed marked clonal contraction late following vaccination. Early post-infection timepoints were absent, and convalescent patients were few.

A word on this clone: The target antigen is unknown.

Here immunoSEQ multiplex PCR was the method, and the copy in TCRdb shows in-frame clones only, minus some. The table shows 20,000 to 25,000 clones, with roughly three quarters occurring only once. Germline-derived CDR1 and CDR2 are SGHNT and YYREEE (reference sequence). V lost 4 bases and J 4 bases, leaving 14 bases between the germline ends. The CDR3 spans 15 residues. The sequence came from a human donor who received a COVID-19 vaccine. The sample here was CD4+ T cells from PBMCs cultured with SARS-CoV-2 spike peptides, taken after COVID-19 vaccination. V is TRBV5-4 and J is TRBJ1-4; D gene unclear. The CDR3 DNA reads TGTGCCAGCAGCAGCCCCGGAGCCCTTAATGAAAAACTGTTTTTT. Its protein product is CASSSPGALNEKLFF.